What follows are 4 T cell receptor beta chains derived from one specimen sequenced in a study of regulatory T cells in long-lasting Graves disease. iRepertoire HTBI primers and Arm-PCR of CDR3 regions built TCR beta libraries. TCRdb used MiXCR to reprocess the multiplex PCR reads, holding one entry per CDR3 protein. The sample lists 560,000 or so distinct CDR3 sequences, around 15% occurring once. Time point indicated: newly diagnosed GD, antithyroid drugs for less than 3 months. Generation of the TCR library employed RNA extracted from PBMCs. The same specimen was also included in a second study, on T cells in Graves' hyperthyroidism and ophthalmopathy.

This specimen was peripheral blood mononuclear cells (PBMCs), taken at new diagnosis, from a patient treated with antithyroid drugs. Every receptor here comes from a man younger than 35 with Graves disease.

This clonotype was seen a handful of times. The chain carries TRBV6-2 or TRBV6-3 and TRBJ1-3, with a possible D match to TRBD1 (5 bases). V was cut by 8 bases and J by 0 bases, with 14 bases left in between. The CDR3 is 15 amino acids. Germline CDR1 reads MNHEY; CDR2 reads SVGEGT. The CDR3 here is CASGATGSSGNTIYF. For the CDR3, the DNA is TGTGCCAGCGGGGCCACGGGCAGCTCTGGAAACACCATATATTTT.

This clonotype turned up a few times. This chain joins TRBV5-1 and TRBJ1-4, with D possibly being TRBD1 (6 bases). The CDR3 has 15 residues. CDR1 and CDR2 from the germline V gene are SGHRS and YFSETQ. Deletions cut 1 base from V and 8 bases from J, with 15 bases between. The CDR3 sequence: CASSLQGYRDEKLFF. The CDR3 nucleotides are TGCGCCAGCAGCTTGCAAGGGTACAGGGACGAAAAACTGTTTTTT.

Only a few counts were recorded for this clonotype. The chain recombines TRBV5-1 with TRBJ1-3, with D maybe TRBD1 (6 bases). From germline, CDR1 is SGHRS and CDR2 YFSETQ. Trimming left V 3 bases short and J 0 bases short, with 13 bases between. CDR3 length: 16 amino acids. In nucleotides, the CDR3 is TGCGCCAGCAGCTCTCTGGGACAAAGCTCTGGAAACACCATATATTTT. It yields the protein CASSSLGQSSGNTIYF.

The chain carries TRBV7-9 and TRBJ2-5, with TRBD1 as a possible D gene (6 bases). CDR1 SEHNR and CDR2 FQNEAQ come from the germline V gene (reference sequence). The CDR3 extends over 13 amino acids. Trimming cost V 7 bases and J 4 bases, with 13 bases left between them. DNA for the CDR3: TGTGCCAGCACCCCTCTAGGGGGAGAGACCCAGTACTTC. As protein: CASTPLGGETQYF.